The next 27 T cell receptor beta chains were all read from a single sample in a study of cytomegalovirus exposure and HLA in healthy donors. The primer mix had 60 Vbeta and 13 Jbeta primers. Clones were read by immunoSEQ multiplex PCR, and TCRdb kept only the in-frame ones, dropping some. The sample table sets out some 110,000 clones. Source material: PBMCs. Receptors originate from a man between 25 and 39 years old in good health and CMV-seronegative.

The rearrangement links TRBV5-8 to TRBJ2-1, with 9 positions matching TRBD2. CDR1 SGHTS and CDR2 YDEGEE come from the germline V gene. V was pared by 4 bases and J by 6 bases, with 11 bases of the junction left unmatched. CDR3 length equals 16 residues. The CDR3 nucleotides read TGTGCCAGCAGCCTTGTGTGGCGGGAGGGCCCCAATGAGCAGTTCTTC. Amino acid sequence: CASSLVWREGPNEQFF.

The chain has TRBV28 and TRBJ2-1, with 9 bases matching TRBD2. This CDR3 contains 16 residues. From germline, CDR1 is MDHEN and CDR2 SYDVKM. V was clipped by 10 bases and J by 4 bases; unmatched bases: 14. Here the CDR3 reads CATTPPGLAEYNEQFF. The DNA for the CDR3 is TGTGCCACTACCCCCCCGGGACTAGCAGAGTACAATGAGCAGTTCTTC.

The V and J genes are TRBV30 and TRBJ2-3; 8 nucleotides match TRBD1. V shed 3 bases and J 1 base; nucleotides not matched to a gene: 6. Germline CDR1 is GTSNPN and CDR2 is SVGIG (reference sequence). The CDR3 contains 15 residues. This CDR3 reads CAWRRETGGTDTQYF. The CDR3 coding sequence is TGTGCCTGGAGGCGTGAGACAGGGGGCACAGATACGCAGTATTTT. Variable domain in full (rest from reference TRBV30 and TRBJ2-3): SQTIHQWPATLVQPVGSPLSLECTVEGTSNPNLYWYRQAAGRGLQLLFYSVGIGQISSEVPQNLSASRPQDRQFILSSKKLLLSDSGFYLCAWRRETGGTDTQYFGPGTRLTVL.

The genes are TRBV9 and TRBJ2-1; 9 positions match TRBD2. The CDR3 covers 16 residues. Germline CDR1 and CDR2: SGDLS and YYNGEE. With V trimmed by 0 bases and J by 8 bases, 9 bases remained unmatched. The CDR3 coding sequence is TGTGCCAGCAGCGTAGAGACTAGCGGAGGTCCAGATGAGCAGTTCTTC. It is translated as CASSVETSGGPDEQFF.

V usage is TRBV29-1 and J usage is TRBJ1-1; 8 positions match TRBD1. There are 13 residues in the CDR3. CDR1 and CDR2 from the germline V gene are SQVTM and ANQGSEA. The trim removed 7 bases at V and 2 bases at J, leaving 6 bases unmatched. For the CDR3, the DNA is TGCAGCGCCTCCGGGACAGGAAACACTGAAGCTTTCTTT. Protein: CSASGTGNTEAFF.

CDR3 nucleotides: TGTGCCAGCAGCGTAGCTCGGACAGGGGGCGGCTACACCTTC. Its protein is CASSVARTGGGYTF. The chain couples TRBV9 to TRBJ1-2, with 11 bases matching TRBD1. With V trimmed by 0 bases and J by 8 bases, 3 bases remained unmatched. The CDR3 is 14 residues long. Germline CDR1 is SGDLS and CDR2 is YYNGEE.

The gene calls are TRBV10-3 and TRBJ1-1, with a tentative D call TRBD1 (6 bases). This CDR3 region has 15 residues. The V end lost 6 bases, the J end lost 5 bases, and 19 bases lay between the germline ends. Per germline, CDR1 ENHRY and CDR2 SYGVKD. CDR3 in amino acids: CAIRRLLDSTTEAFF. CDR3 nucleotides: TGTGCCATCAGGCGCCTCCTGGACAGCACTACTGAAGCTTTCTTT.

The V call is TRBV6-1, the J call TRBJ1-5; D perhaps matches TRBD1 (5 bases). CDR1 MNHNS and CDR2 SASEGT come from the germline V gene. There are 15 residues in the CDR3. Trimming removed 2 bases at V and 6 bases at J, with 14 bases between. DNA for the CDR3: TGTGCCAGCAGTGAATGGGGCGTGGGGTTTCAGCCCCAGCATTTT. Translating gives CASSEWGVGFQPQHF.

The chain links TRBV7-9 to TRBJ1-3; unclear D gene. The germline V and J ends were trimmed by 0 bases and 4 bases, with 10 bases remaining between them. The CDR3 extends over 15 amino acids. CDR1 is SEHNR and CDR2 is FQNEAQ in the germline V gene (reference sequence). The CDR3 protein is CASSLAQSSGNTIYF. The CDR3 DNA is TGTGCCAGCAGCTTAGCCCAATCATCCGGAAACACCATATATTTT. The full variable domain, in which reference TRBV7-9 and TRBJ1-3 provide the parts outside the CDR3, is DTGVSQNPRHKITKRGQNVTFRCDPISEHNRLYWYRQTLGQGPEFLTYFQNEAQLEKSRLLSDRFSAERPKGSFSTLEIQRTEQGDSAMYLCASSLAQSSGNTIYFGEGSWLTVV.

The chain has TRBV5-5 and TRBJ2-7, with 9 bases lining up with TRBD2. Trimming took 4 bases from V and 6 from J; bases not matched to a gene: 8. In germline, CDR1 is SGHKS, CDR2 YYEKEE (reference sequence). This CDR3 has 14 amino acids. This chain's CDR3 is CASSLLAGVSEQYF. The CDR3, as DNA: TGTGCCAGCAGCCTTTTAGCGGGAGTAAGCGAGCAGTACTTC.

The chain has TRBV6-1 and TRBJ2-1; D possibly corresponds to TRBD2 (6 bases). Trimming removed 0 bases from V and 8 bases from J, with 17 bases in between. This CDR3 is built from 16 residues. Germline values: CDR1 MNHNS, CDR2 SASEGT. Here the CDR3 reads CASSEATGEESHEQFF. CDR3 DNA: TGTGCCAGCAGTGAAGCCACGGGGGAGGAATCCCATGAGCAGTTCTTC.

A note on this clone: Other nucleotide sequences in the sample specify the same CDR3. The CDR3 here is CASSPPDRAGEQYF. In DNA, the CDR3 is TGTGCCAGCAGCCCTCCCGACAGGGCGGGCGAGCAGTACTTC. The gene calls are TRBV28 and TRBJ2-7; 7 nucleotides agree with TRBD1. CDR1 is MDHEN, CDR2 SYDVKM, per germline. CDR3 length equals 14 residues. V shed 6 bases and J 6 bases; nucleotides not matched to a gene: 11.

The V and J genes are TRBV19 and TRBJ2-7; D possibly corresponds to TRBD2 (5 bases). CDR1 and CDR2 from the germline V gene are LNHDA and SQIVND (reference sequence). V was cut by 3 bases and J by 0 bases, with 21 bases left in between. The CDR3 extends over 18 amino acids. The CDR3 coding sequence is TGTGCCAGTAGTATTCCGGGGTACGCCTACTCGGGCTCCTACGAGCAGTACTTC. It translates to CASSIPGYAYSGSYEQYF.

The chain combines TRBV2 with TRBJ1-6, with D perhaps matching TRBD1 (6 bases). The CDR3 loop spans 13 amino acids. V was pared by 7 bases and J by 6 bases, with 10 bases between. The germline V gene has CDR1 SNHLY and CDR2 FYNNEI. CDR3: CASKQGSNSPLHF. The CDR3 bases are TGTGCCAGCAAACAGGGCAGTAATTCACCCCTCCACTTT.

The chain combines TRBV4-1 with TRBJ1-5; possible D gene TRBD1, 6 bases. The CDR3 spans 16 residues. Trimming shortened V by 2 bases and J by 6 bases, and 17 bases separated the two germline ends. From germline, CDR1 is MGHRA and CDR2 YSYEKL. The CDR3 nucleotides read TGCGCCAGCAGCCAATCGGGGGGCGGGGAGGGTCAGCCCCAGCATTTT. It is translated as CASSQSGGGEGQPQHF.

The rearrangement joins TRBV5-5 to TRBJ2-7, with 7 bases lining up with TRBD1. Trimming took 3 bases from V and 2 from J; bases not matched to a gene: 5. CDR1 is SGHKS and CDR2 is YYEKEE in the germline V gene (reference sequence). The CDR3 consists of 14 residues. This CDR3 is CASSSWTGAYEQYF. The CDR3 DNA reads TGTGCCAGCAGCTCTTGGACAGGCGCCTACGAGCAGTACTTC.

V usage is TRBV5-1 and J usage is TRBJ2-3, with 9 positions matching TRBD1. The CDR3 sequence is 14 residues long. With V trimmed by 4 bases and J by 5 bases, 5 bases remained unmatched. CDR1 and CDR2 (germline): SGHRS, YFSETQ. CDR3 DNA: TGCGCCAGCAGCCCCAGGACAGGGGTAGATACGCAGTATTTT. It codes for CASSPRTGVDTQYF.

This chain uses TRBV14 with TRBJ2-3; 11 bases map to TRBD1. Per the germline V gene, CDR1 is SGHDN and CDR2 is FVKESK. After removal of 1 base from V and 2 bases from J, the junction contained 2 bases not matched to a gene. The CDR3 consists of 16 residues. CDR3 loop: CASSQGTGGTTDTQYF. The CDR3 coding sequence is TGTGCCAGCAGCCAAGGGACAGGGGGCACCACAGATACGCAGTATTTT.

This chain uses TRBV5-1 with TRBJ2-1; TRBD2 agrees at 12 bases. V shed 4 bases, J shed 6 bases, and the junction held 2 bases outside the gene matches. The CDR3 runs to 14 residues. From germline, CDR1 is SGHRS and CDR2 YFSETQ. The CDR3 DNA is TGCGCCAGCAGCCCACTAGCGGGAGGCAATGAGCAGTTCTTC. Protein product: CASSPLAGGNEQFF.

The chain couples TRBV29-1 to TRBJ2-3; D remains ambiguous. This CDR3 has 10 amino acids. With 7 bases removed from V and 6 bases from J, the gap between germline ends came to 8 bases. Germline V gene data show CDR1 as SQVTM and CDR2 as ANQGSEA. Written as DNA, the CDR3 is TGCAGCGGACGGGTGGATACGCAGTATTTT. Protein sequence: CSGRVDTQYF.

The CDR3 nucleotides are TGTGCCAGCAGTTTCGGGGGGGGGACGTACAATGAGCAGTTCTTC. Amino acid sequence: CASSFGGGTYNEQFF. The rearrangement links TRBV27 to TRBJ2-1, with 8 bases that match TRBD2. The V gene's germline CDR1 is MNHEY and CDR2 SMNVEV (reference sequence). The CDR3 runs to 15 residues. The junction had 5 bases not matched to a gene; V was cut back by 3 bases and J by 4 bases.

The V call is TRBV28, the J call TRBJ2-7; TRBD1 matches 9 bases. This CDR3 contains 14 residues. Losses at the gene ends were 6 bases for V and 5 bases for J; bases not matched to a gene: 8. The germline V gene has CDR1 MDHEN and CDR2 SYDVKM. DNA for the CDR3: TGTGCCAGCAGAGGAGGGACAGGGATCGACGAGCAGTACTTC. Translating it yields CASRGGTGIDEQYF.

The chain combines TRBV25-1 with TRBJ2-5; possibly TRBD2 for D (5 bases). The germline gives CDR1 MGHDK, CDR2 SYGVNS. Between the trimmed V and J ends, which lost 5 bases and 4 bases, there was a span of 14 bases. CDR3 length: 14 residues. For the CDR3, the DNA is TGTGCCAGCAGTTGGACGAGGGAAGTAGAGACCCAGTACTTC. Protein: CASSWTREVETQYF.

The V and J genes are TRBV6-1 and TRBJ2-1; D is ambiguous. Germline CDR1 reads MNHNS; CDR2 reads SASEGT. The CDR3 contains 11 residues. Trimming took off 7 bases at V and 8 bases at J, with 9 bases between the two ends. CDR3 amino acids: CASIRKDEQFF. In nucleotides, the CDR3 is TGTGCCAGCATCAGGAAAGATGAGCAGTTCTTC.

This chain uses TRBV2 with TRBJ1-5, with D maybe TRBD1 (6 bases). Germline CDR1 is SNHLY and CDR2 is FYNNEI. Trimming took 7 bases from V and 4 from J, leaving 14 bases between them. The CDR3 has 14 residues. In nucleotides, the CDR3 is TGTGCCAGCACCGCCGACAGGCAGAATCAGCCCCAGCATTTT. The encoded protein is CASTADRQNQPQHF.

CDR3 residues: CASSQGRREQFF. Here the CDR3 DNA reads TGCGCCAGCAGCCAGGGGAGACGTGAGCAGTTCTTC. The genes are TRBV4-1 and TRBJ2-1, with a possible D match to TRBD2 (5 bases). CDR3 size: 12 residues. The V gene's germline CDR1 is MGHRA and CDR2 YSYEKL. V lost 3 bases to trimming and J lost 9 bases, with 9 bases between them.

This chain joins TRBV19 and TRBJ1-5, with D hard to call. V lost 5 bases and J 4 bases, leaving 3 bases between the germline ends. The CDR3 has 11 residues. CDR1 LNHDA and CDR2 SQIVND come from the germline V gene (reference sequence). For the CDR3, the DNA is TGTGCCAGTAGTCTGAATCAGCCCCAGCATTTT. Protein: CASSLNQPQHF.